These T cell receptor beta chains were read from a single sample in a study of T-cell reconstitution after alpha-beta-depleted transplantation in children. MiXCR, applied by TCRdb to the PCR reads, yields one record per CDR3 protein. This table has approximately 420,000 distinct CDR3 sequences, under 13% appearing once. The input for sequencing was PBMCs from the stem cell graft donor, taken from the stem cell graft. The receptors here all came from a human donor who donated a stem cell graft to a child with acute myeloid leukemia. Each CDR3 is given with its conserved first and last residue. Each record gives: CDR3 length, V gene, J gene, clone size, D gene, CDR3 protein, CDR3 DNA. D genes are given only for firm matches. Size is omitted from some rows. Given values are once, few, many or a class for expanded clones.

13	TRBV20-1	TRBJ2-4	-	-	CSVTTGPKNIQYF	TGCAGTGTCACGACAGGCCCCAAAAACATTCAGTACTTC
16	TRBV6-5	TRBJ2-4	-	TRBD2	CASSYPGGLAKNIQYF	TGTGCCAGCAGTTACCCGGGGGGACTAGCCAAAAACATTCAGTACTTC
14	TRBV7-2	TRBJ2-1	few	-	CASSSTRGSNEQFF	TGTGCCAGCAGCTCCACTAGGGGGTCCAATGAGCAGTTCTTC
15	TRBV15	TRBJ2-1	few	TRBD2	CATSKRDRHYNEQFF	TGTGCCACCAGCAAGCGGGATAGACACTACAATGAGCAGTTCTTC
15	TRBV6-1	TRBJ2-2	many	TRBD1	CASTPGTANTGELFF	TGTGCCAGCACCCCCGGGACAGCCAACACCGGGGAGCTGTTTTTT
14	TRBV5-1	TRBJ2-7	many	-	CASTQGDLAYEQYF	TGCGCCAGCACCCAGGGCGATTTGGCCTACGAGCAGTACTTC
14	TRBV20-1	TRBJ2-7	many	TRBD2	CSAATSGRRREQYF	TGCAGTGCAGCGACTAGCGGGAGGCGACGCGAGCAGTACTTC
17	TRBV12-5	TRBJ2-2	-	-	CASGLDSGAINTGELFF	TGTGCTAGTGGTTTGGATAGCGGAGCAATTAACACCGGGGAGCTGTTTTTT
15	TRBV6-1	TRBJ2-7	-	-	CASSAGTTSSYEQYF	TGTGCCAGCAGCGCCGGGACAACATCCTCCTACGAGCAGTACTTC
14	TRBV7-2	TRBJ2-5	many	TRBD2	CASSSSGRGETQYF	TGTGCCAGCAGCTCCAGCGGGAGGGGAGAGACCCAGTACTTC
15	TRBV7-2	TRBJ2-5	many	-	CASSLVHSGDETQYF	TGTGCCAGCAGCTTAGTCCACTCAGGGGACGAGACCCAGTACTTC
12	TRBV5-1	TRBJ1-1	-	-	CASSGGSDEAFF	TGCGCCAGCAGCGGCGGGTCGGATGAAGCTTTCTTT
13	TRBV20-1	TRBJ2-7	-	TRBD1	CSARPTGGYEQYF	TGCAGTGCTAGACCGACAGGGGGTTACGAGCAGTACTTC
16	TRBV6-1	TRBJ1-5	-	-	CASSDPPGSRNQPQHF	TGTGCCAGCAGTGACCCTCCAGGGTCCCGCAATCAGCCCCAGCATTTT
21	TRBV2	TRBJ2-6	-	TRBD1	CASSDLGQGARKVSGANVLTF	TGTGCCAGCAGTGACCTGGGACAGGGGGCGCGTAAAGTCTCTGGGGCCAACGTCCTGACTTTC
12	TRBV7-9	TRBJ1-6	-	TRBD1	CASSPGQAHLHF	TGTGCCAGCAGCCCCGGACAGGCTCACCTCCACTTT
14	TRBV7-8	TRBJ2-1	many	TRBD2	CASSLVLASDEQFF	TGTGCCAGCAGCTTAGTACTAGCGTCGGATGAGCAGTTCTTC
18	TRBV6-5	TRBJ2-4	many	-	CASSYSSGGEVAKNIQYF	TGTGCCAGCAGTTACTCGAGTGGAGGGGAGGTAGCCAAAAACATTCAGTACTTC
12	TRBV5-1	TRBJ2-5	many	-	CASSEQTETQYF	TGCGCCAGCAGCGAGCAAACAGAGACCCAGTACTTC
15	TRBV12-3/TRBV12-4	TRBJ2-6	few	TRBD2	CASSAGGGGANVLTF	TGTGCCAGCAGTGCGGGGGGGGGTGGGGCCAACGTCCTGACTTTC
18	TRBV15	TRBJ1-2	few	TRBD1	CATSRDKGQGAYSYGYTF	TGTGCCACCAGCAGAGATAAGGGGCAGGGGGCTTACAGCTATGGCTACACCTTC
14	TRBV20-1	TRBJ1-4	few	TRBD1	CSARDQGQGAVGFF	TGCAGTGCTAGAGATCAAGGACAGGGGGCGGTCGGGTTTTTT
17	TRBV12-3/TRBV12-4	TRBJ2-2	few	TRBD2	CASSLLVRAGVDGELFF	TGTGCCAGCAGTTTGCTCGTGCGAGCGGGAGTGGACGGGGAGCTGTTTTTT
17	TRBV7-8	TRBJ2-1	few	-	CASSLRTIAGSYNEQFF	TGTGCCAGCAGCTTACGGACCATAGCCGGCTCCTACAATGAGCAGTTCTTC
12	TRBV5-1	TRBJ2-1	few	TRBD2	CASSREVNEQFF	TGCGCCAGCAGCCGGGAGGTCAATGAGCAGTTCTTC
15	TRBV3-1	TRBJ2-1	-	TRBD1	CASSQGTGTRNEQFF	TGTGCCAGCAGCCAAGGGACAGGGACCCGGAATGAGCAGTTCTTC
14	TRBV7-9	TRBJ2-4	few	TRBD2	CASSSTSGGSSVYF	TGTGCCAGCAGCTCGACTAGCGGGGGCTCAAGTGTGTACTTC
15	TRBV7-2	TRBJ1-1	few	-	CASSLWAGQDTEAFF	TGTGCCAGCAGCTTATGGGCAGGGCAGGACACTGAAGCTTTCTTT
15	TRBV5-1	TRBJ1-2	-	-	CASSLYEGEDYGYTF	TGCGCCAGCAGCTTGTATGAGGGTGAGGACTATGGCTACACCTTC
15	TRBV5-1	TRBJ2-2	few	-	CASSLKGGATGELFF	TGCGCCAGCAGCTTGAAGGGGGGCGCGACCGGGGAGCTGTTTTTT
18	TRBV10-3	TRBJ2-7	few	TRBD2	CAISESRISTSGSHEQYF	TGTGCCATCAGTGAGTCTCGCATCTCGACTAGCGGGAGCCACGAGCAGTACTTC
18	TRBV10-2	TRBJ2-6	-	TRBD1	CASSESGTGGAGANVLTF	TGCGCCAGCAGTGAGTCTGGGACAGGGGGCGCTGGGGCCAACGTCCTGACTTTC
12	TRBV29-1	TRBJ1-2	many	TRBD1	CSVLQGGYGYTF	TGCAGCGTACTACAGGGGGGGTATGGCTACACCTTC
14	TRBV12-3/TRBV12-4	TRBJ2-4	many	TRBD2	CASRDGGALNIQYF	TGTGCCAGCAGGGACGGGGGGGCCTTAAACATTCAGTACTTC
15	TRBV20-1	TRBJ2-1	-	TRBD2	CSARPLAGVYNEQFF	TGCAGTGCCCGTCCACTAGCGGGAGTCTACAATGAGCAGTTCTTC